This record concerns one T cell receptor beta chain sequence. The antigen is undetermined. Per germline, CDR1 MNHEY and CDR2 SMNVEV (reference sequence). V was pared by 5 bases and J by 5 bases, with 12 bases of the junction left unmatched. The CDR3 sequence is 17 residues long. Described treatment: roughly 10-day PBMC culture with coronavirus spike peptide pools or control peptides (ViraFEST assay). The Oncomine TCR Beta short-read assay was applied to DNA of cultured CD4+ T cells. Via MiXCR, TCRdb re-called the PCR reads, giving one row per CDR3 protein. The table includes 7,000 or so distinct CDR3 sequences, about 79% detected once. This specimen comes from a study of vaccination and CD4 T cells after COVID-19.

The source is a human donor who had recovered from COVID-19. The genes are TRBV27 and TRBJ1-2; TRBD1 agrees at 12 bases. Material: CD4+ T cells from blood, cultured in vitro. The CDR3 region is CASSRAGTGGFGYGYTF. The CDR3 bases are TGTGCCAGCAGTAGAGCCGGGACAGGGGGCTTCGGGTATGGCTACACCTTC.